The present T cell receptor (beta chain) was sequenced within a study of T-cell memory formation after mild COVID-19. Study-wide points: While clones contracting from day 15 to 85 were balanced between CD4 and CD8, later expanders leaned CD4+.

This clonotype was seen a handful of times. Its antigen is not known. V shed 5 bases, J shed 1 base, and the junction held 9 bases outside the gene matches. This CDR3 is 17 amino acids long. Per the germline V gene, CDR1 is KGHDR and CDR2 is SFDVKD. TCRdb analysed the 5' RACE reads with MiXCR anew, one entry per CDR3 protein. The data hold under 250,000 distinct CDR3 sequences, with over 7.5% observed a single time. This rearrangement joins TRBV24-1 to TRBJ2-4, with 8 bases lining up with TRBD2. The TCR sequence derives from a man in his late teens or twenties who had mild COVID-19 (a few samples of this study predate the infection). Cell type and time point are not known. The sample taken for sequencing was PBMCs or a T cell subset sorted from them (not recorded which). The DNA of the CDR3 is TGTGCCACCAGTGCTTCCGGGTTAGCGGGGGCCAAAAACATTCAGTACTTC. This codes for CATSASGLAGAKNIQYF.